A selection of T cell receptor beta chains follows, all from one sample in a study of shared clonotypes between healthy human individuals. Data came from immunoSEQ multiplex PCR; TCRdb stores just in-frame clones and leaves some out. Of over a million clones in the sample, approximately 96% were seen once. The source material was naive CD4+ T cells sorted from blood. All receptors come from a man under 40 in good health. CDR3s leave out the opening cysteine and the closing phenylalanine or tryptophan.

TRBV5-4	ASSFSQREQF
TRBV29-1	SAKTYEQY
TRBV11-2	ASSRARNQETQY
TRBV18	ASSLKTAHSGNTIY
TRBV15	ATSRVTSTEAF
TRBV18	ASSLLGLAGGRNTGELF
TRBV14	ASSGGWPAKNIQY
TRBV18	ASSPGQGLEQF
TRBV2	GSSGSSYEQY
TRBV7-9	ASSFPLAFEF
TRBV27	ASSIGLAGDTQY
TRBV6-5	ASSLQRESGEQF
TRBV10-1	ASSARRDGSYT
TRBV28	ASSSTGGLGTGELF
TRBV9	ASSVGLGGSYHGELF
TRBV18	ASSPSNRGPYEQY
TRBV5-4	ASSESGEETQY
TRBV27	ASSLFRETLQPQH
TRBV5-1	ASSLGGGDSNQPQH
TRBV5-1	ASSSPALKTNNEQF
TRBV5-8	ASSLTGSPNQPQH
TRBV5-4	ASSLEGVRSPGELF
TRBV11-2	ASSLGQRGPQETQY
TRBV5-4	ASSLRGWAQHYEQY
TRBV18	ASSPYGEWYNEQF
TRBV5-1	ASSPGLAESTDTQY
TRBV7-2	ASSLVWTDLYEQY
TRBV4-2	ASSPPGTGSHEQF
TRBV5-8	ASSLKNREGYGYT
TRBV29-1	SIARGPNEQF
TRBV19	ASSWGQTNTGELF
TRBV30	AWSVGQGKSGYT
TRBV5-4	ASSERNTEAF
TRBV30	AWKGRNIQY
TRBV29-1	SVILRDSLYEQF
TRBV4-1	ASSQELMTGELF
TRBV10-1	ASSEAWTGLETQY
TRBV14	ASSQVSYTGELF
TRBV28	ASSFRDRQGAYQPQH
TRBV5-1	ASSLGGTGVGGYT
TRBV7-2	ASSFGGRGLGTQY
TRBV19	ASSPLDRGLSNEKLF
TRBV10-1	ASSATGRTEAF
TRBV29-1	SVNSGQEGTNEKLF
TRBV27	ASSFRGSDQPQH
TRBV7-9	ASSFPYRVHEQY
TRBV7-9	ASSAYREGAKNIQY
TRBV11-2	ASSLRFQQNIQY
TRBV18	ASSPDPVGPNQPQH
TRBV9	ASSLSAGISYEQY
TRBV4-3	ASSQDPTSDEQY
TRBV10-2	ASRETGDYGYT
TRBV2	ASLGRPREWTRVADTQY
TRBV5-1	ASSLEGQSNEQF
TRBV27	ASSFWTSGKNGELF